What follows are 24 T cell receptor beta chains derived from one specimen sequenced in a study of blood T cells in healthy people across ages. A second 7 to 11 cycle PCR used barcoded and J-beta primers. In TCRdb, the 5' RACE reads were re-called with MiXCR into one record per CDR3 protein. The table shows 1.5 million to 2 million distinct CDR3 sequences, with 25% to 30% occurring only once. The sample was blood. Source of these receptors: a woman younger than 45 in good health.

This clonotype was seen a handful of times. The V and J genes are TRBV20-1 and TRBJ2-5; D perhaps matches TRBD2 (6 bases). With 0 bases removed from V and 1 base from J, the gap between germline ends came to 12 bases. Germline CDR1 DFQATT, CDR2 SNEGSKA (reference sequence). This CDR3 spans 15 amino acids. The CDR3 here is CSARDRRESQETQYF. The CDR3 DNA is TGCAGTGCTAGAGATAGACGGGAGAGCCAAGAGACCCAGTACTTC.

V usage is TRBV2 and J usage is TRBJ2-1, with 7 bases lining up with TRBD2. The V segment lost 3 bases and the J segment 6 bases; nucleotides outside the gene matches: 5. CDR1 SNHLY and CDR2 FYNNEI come from the germline V gene. CDR3 size: 14 residues. Written as DNA, the CDR3 is TGTGCCAGCAGTGAGAGTGGGAGGGGCAATGAGCAGTTCTTC. It specifies CASSESGRGNEQFF.

This chain joins TRBV6-5 and TRBJ1-1; 8 nucleotides match TRBD1. Germline V CDR1 and CDR2: MNHEY, SVGAGI. With V trimmed by 5 bases and J by 1 base, 9 bases remained unmatched. This CDR3 spans 16 amino acids. CDR3 amino acids: CASSRTGGPRNTEAFF. The CDR3 DNA reads as TGTGCCAGCAGTCGAACAGGGGGGCCCCGGAACACTGAAGCTTTCTTT.

This clonotype appeared a few times. The chain joins TRBV5-1 to TRBJ1-2; weak D call: TRBD1 (5 bases). Trimming shortened V by 4 bases and J by 6 bases, and 16 bases separated the two germline ends. The CDR3 extends over 14 amino acids. Germline CDR1 and CDR2: SGHRS and YFSETQ. The CDR3 protein is CASSLGEGVHGYTF. CDR3 sequence (DNA): TGCGCCAGCAGCCTGGGGGAAGGGGTGCATGGCTACACCTTC.

This clonotype was seen at least ten times. The chain combines TRBV20-1 with TRBJ1-2; D not certain. The V end lost 6 bases, the J end lost 8 bases, and 19 bases lay between the germline ends. The V gene's germline CDR1 is DFQATT and CDR2 SNEGSKA (reference sequence). The length of the CDR3 is 13 residues. This CDR3 reads CSARTAFTEGYTF. In DNA, the CDR3 is TGCAGTGCCAGGACCGCCTTTACTGAAGGCTACACCTTC.

The table lists this clonotype with many counts. The V call is TRBV7-9, the J call TRBJ2-1, with 11 bases fitting TRBD2. CDR1 is SEHNR and CDR2 is FQNEAQ in the germline V gene (reference sequence). Germline trimming cut 4 bases from V and 9 bases from J; bases unmatched to any gene: 8. This CDR3 is built from 15 residues. CDR3 loop: CASSSRVAGGGEQFF. The CDR3 DNA is TGTGCCAGCAGCTCCCGGGTAGCGGGAGGGGGTGAGCAGTTCTTC.

This clonotype was recorded at least ten times. The chain links TRBV29-1 to TRBJ2-1; no firm D call. Trimming left V 7 bases short and J 8 bases short, with 18 bases between. The CDR3 runs to 13 residues. Germline CDR1 SQVTM, CDR2 ANQGSEA. Here the CDR3 DNA reads TGCAGCGCAGAGAACCCCTACGGCGATGAGCAGTTCTTC. Its protein product is CSAENPYGDEQFF.

For this clonotype: Its ends do not fully match the called genes, so a read error is possible. The J gene is TRBJ1-2, the V gene TRBV20-1; 7 nucleotides line up with TRBD1. Germline loops: CDR1 DFQATT, CDR2 SNEGSKA (reference sequence). The CDR3 runs to 13 residues. CDR3 in amino acids: CSVLTGLIDGHTF. CDR3 nucleotides: TGCAGTGTCTTGACAGGGCTTATCGATGGCCACACCTTC.

The rearrangement links TRBV4-1 to TRBJ2-3; the D is unclear. The germline gives CDR1 MGHRA, CDR2 YSYEKL. The CDR3 contains 15 residues. V was trimmed by 1 base and J by 2 bases, leaving 10 bases between them. This CDR3 is CASSQVAAPTDTQYF. CDR3 in DNA: TGCGCCAGCAGCCAAGTCGCAGCTCCCACAGATACGCAGTATTTT.

The sample holds a few counts of this clonotype. V gene TRBV6-6 combines with J gene TRBJ1-4; TRBD1 might be the D (5 bases). The CDR3 sequence is 14 residues long. Germline lookup yields CDR1 MNHNY and CDR2 SVGAGI (reference sequence). The V end lost 4 bases, the J end lost 10 bases, and 16 bases lay between the germline ends. The chain's CDR3 is CASSFTTNRGKLFF. DNA for the CDR3: TGTGCCAGCAGTTTTACAACCAATAGGGGAAAACTGTTTTTT.

About this clonotype: A read error may explain this, as a much larger clone is one base away. This chain connects TRBV24-1 to TRBJ2-1; the D is unclear. The CDR3 consists of 11 residues. CDR1 KGHDR and CDR2 SFDVKD come from the germline V gene. CDR3 region: CVTRKLNEQFF. The CDR3 region has the DNA TGTGTCACCAGAAAGCTTAATGAGCAGTTCTTC.

The J gene is TRBJ2-7, the V gene TRBV20-1; TRBD2 matches at 8 bases. CDR1 and CDR2 (germline): DFQATT, SNEGSKA (reference sequence). This CDR3 spans 12 amino acids. After removal of 5 bases from V and 6 bases from J, the junction contained 6 bases not matched to a gene. The CDR3 nucleotides read TGCAGTGCTGAGACCCTAGCGGGCGAGCAGTACTTC. Its protein is CSAETLAGEQYF.

CDR3 amino acids: CASSPPGRLPDNEQFF. The CDR3 region has the DNA TGTGCCAGCAGCCCGCCGGGACGCCTCCCGGACAATGAGCAGTTCTTC. The chain employs TRBV7-9 and TRBJ2-1; D tentatively fits TRBD1 or TRBD2 (5 bases each). The V end was cut by 5 bases, the J end by 5 bases, with 19 bases between. From germline, CDR1 is SEHNR and CDR2 FQNEAQ (reference sequence). There are 16 residues in the CDR3.

The rearrangement joins TRBV5-1 to TRBJ2-1; D is possibly TRBD2 (5 bases). The germline V gene has CDR1 SGHRS and CDR2 YFSETQ. V lost 0 bases and J lost 5, with 12 bases in between. CDR3 length: 15 amino acids. The CDR3 protein is CASSLGGVANNEQFF. DNA for the CDR3: TGCGCCAGCAGCTTGGGGGGAGTGGCGAACAATGAGCAGTTCTTC.

Comments on this clonotype: A clone one base away is much larger, so this may be a read error. The chain recombines TRBV20-1 with TRBJ2-1, with TRBD2 matching over 8 bases. Germline V lookup: CDR1 DFQATT, CDR2 SNEGSKA (reference sequence). The ends lost 5 bases at V and 6 bases at J; junction bases unmatched: 9. This CDR3 is 14 amino acids long. CDR3 protein: CSAPVGTSANEQFF. The CDR3 coding sequence is TGCAGTGCTCCGGTGGGGACTAGTGCCAATGAGCAGTTCTTC.

This chain joins TRBV20-1 and TRBJ2-2; TRBD2 aligns across 9 bases. The junction had 5 bases not matched to a gene; V was cut back by 5 bases and J by 4 bases. CDR3 length: 14 amino acids. CDR1 and CDR2 (germline): DFQATT, SNEGSKA (reference sequence). CDR3 region: CSAVAGAITGELFF. CDR3 coding DNA: TGCAGTGCTGTAGCGGGAGCTATCACCGGGGAGCTGTTTTTT.

This clonotype was seen ten or more times. V is TRBV12-3 or TRBV12-4 and J is TRBJ1-5; D not resolved. The V and J ends lost 3 bases and 5 bases respectively, with 5 bases between them. The length of the CDR3 is 12 residues. The CDR3 DNA reads TGTGCCAGCAGTTTTCAGTATCAGCCCCAGCATTTT. Protein product: CASSFQYQPQHF.

The chain couples TRBV5-5 to TRBJ2-5; 7 positions match TRBD2. This CDR3 is built from 14 residues. The ends lost 4 bases at V and 9 bases at J; junction bases unmatched: 12. The germline gives CDR1 SGHKS, CDR2 YYEKEE (reference sequence). For the CDR3, the DNA is TGTGCCAGCAGCCGCAGACTAGCCCAAGACCCCCAGTACTTC. Amino acid sequence: CASSRRLAQDPQYF.

A remark on this clonotype: A single base separates this from a much larger clone, so it may be a read error. The chain recombines TRBV4-1 with TRBJ2-1; 9 bases match TRBD2. The CDR3 runs 16 residues. The germline V gene encodes CDR1 MGHRA and CDR2 YSYEKL. V gave up 4 bases and J gave up 4 bases; unmatched junction bases: 8. The CDR3 sequence: CASSRESSGDYNEQFF. For the CDR3, the DNA is TGCGCCAGCAGCCGAGAGTCTAGCGGGGATTACAATGAGCAGTTCTTC.

The rearrangement uses TRBV7-2 and TRBJ1-6, with TRBD1 as a possible D gene (6 bases). Looked up from germline, CDR1 is SGHTA and CDR2 is FQGNSA. CDR3 length: 15 amino acids. The V gene lost 4 bases and the J gene lost 9 bases, with 16 bases spanning the gap. The CDR3 DNA follows: TGTGCCAGCAGCTCCATTGGGGGGCATGTTTCACCCCTCCACTTT. Encoded protein: CASSSIGGHVSPLHF.

This clonotype was found many times. The chain is built from TRBV12-3 or TRBV12-4 and TRBJ2-6; 11 positions agree with TRBD1. The CDR3 runs to 19 residues. J gave up 2 bases and V 6 bases, and 12 bases lay outside the gene matches. CDR3 residues: CASRRRRTGGLAGANVLTF. DNA for the CDR3: TGTGCCAGCAGACGACGAAGGACAGGGGGCCTCGCTGGGGCCAACGTCCTGACTTTC.

This clonotype was seen more than once but under ten times. The germline gene is not matched at one end of the junction; a read error may be the cause. The CDR3: CGARWRGSYNEQFF. The CDR3 coding sequence is TGCGGTGCTAGGTGGCGGGGGAGTTACAATGAGCAGTTCTTC. V gene TRBV20-1 combines with J gene TRBJ2-1; 7 positions agree with TRBD2. The CDR3 has 14 residues. Per germline, CDR1 DFQATT and CDR2 SNEGSKA (reference sequence).

This clonotype was counted many times. A junction end diverges from the germline sequence, so it may reflect a read error. The J gene is TRBJ2-5, the V gene TRBV5-1; D is undetermined. The germline V gene encodes CDR1 SGHRS and CDR2 YFSETQ. The length of the CDR3 is 11 residues. For the CDR3, the DNA is TGTGCCAGCAGCTCCGGGGAGACCCAGTACTTC. It encodes CASSSGETQYF.

About this clonotype: The CDR3 does not close with the conserved phenylalanine or tryptophan, likely indicating a read error. The chain is built from TRBV11-2 and TRBJ2-1; the D gene is possibly TRBD2 (6 bases). The ends were cut back, 5 bases at V and 10 bases at J, with 21 bases in the middle. The CDR3 totals 15 residues. Germline CDR1 and CDR2: SGHAT and FQNNGV. CDR3 region: CASSTPTGVSGEQFL. CDR3 sequence (DNA): TGTGCCAGCAGCACCCCTACGGGAGTATCGGGGGAGCAGTTCTTA.